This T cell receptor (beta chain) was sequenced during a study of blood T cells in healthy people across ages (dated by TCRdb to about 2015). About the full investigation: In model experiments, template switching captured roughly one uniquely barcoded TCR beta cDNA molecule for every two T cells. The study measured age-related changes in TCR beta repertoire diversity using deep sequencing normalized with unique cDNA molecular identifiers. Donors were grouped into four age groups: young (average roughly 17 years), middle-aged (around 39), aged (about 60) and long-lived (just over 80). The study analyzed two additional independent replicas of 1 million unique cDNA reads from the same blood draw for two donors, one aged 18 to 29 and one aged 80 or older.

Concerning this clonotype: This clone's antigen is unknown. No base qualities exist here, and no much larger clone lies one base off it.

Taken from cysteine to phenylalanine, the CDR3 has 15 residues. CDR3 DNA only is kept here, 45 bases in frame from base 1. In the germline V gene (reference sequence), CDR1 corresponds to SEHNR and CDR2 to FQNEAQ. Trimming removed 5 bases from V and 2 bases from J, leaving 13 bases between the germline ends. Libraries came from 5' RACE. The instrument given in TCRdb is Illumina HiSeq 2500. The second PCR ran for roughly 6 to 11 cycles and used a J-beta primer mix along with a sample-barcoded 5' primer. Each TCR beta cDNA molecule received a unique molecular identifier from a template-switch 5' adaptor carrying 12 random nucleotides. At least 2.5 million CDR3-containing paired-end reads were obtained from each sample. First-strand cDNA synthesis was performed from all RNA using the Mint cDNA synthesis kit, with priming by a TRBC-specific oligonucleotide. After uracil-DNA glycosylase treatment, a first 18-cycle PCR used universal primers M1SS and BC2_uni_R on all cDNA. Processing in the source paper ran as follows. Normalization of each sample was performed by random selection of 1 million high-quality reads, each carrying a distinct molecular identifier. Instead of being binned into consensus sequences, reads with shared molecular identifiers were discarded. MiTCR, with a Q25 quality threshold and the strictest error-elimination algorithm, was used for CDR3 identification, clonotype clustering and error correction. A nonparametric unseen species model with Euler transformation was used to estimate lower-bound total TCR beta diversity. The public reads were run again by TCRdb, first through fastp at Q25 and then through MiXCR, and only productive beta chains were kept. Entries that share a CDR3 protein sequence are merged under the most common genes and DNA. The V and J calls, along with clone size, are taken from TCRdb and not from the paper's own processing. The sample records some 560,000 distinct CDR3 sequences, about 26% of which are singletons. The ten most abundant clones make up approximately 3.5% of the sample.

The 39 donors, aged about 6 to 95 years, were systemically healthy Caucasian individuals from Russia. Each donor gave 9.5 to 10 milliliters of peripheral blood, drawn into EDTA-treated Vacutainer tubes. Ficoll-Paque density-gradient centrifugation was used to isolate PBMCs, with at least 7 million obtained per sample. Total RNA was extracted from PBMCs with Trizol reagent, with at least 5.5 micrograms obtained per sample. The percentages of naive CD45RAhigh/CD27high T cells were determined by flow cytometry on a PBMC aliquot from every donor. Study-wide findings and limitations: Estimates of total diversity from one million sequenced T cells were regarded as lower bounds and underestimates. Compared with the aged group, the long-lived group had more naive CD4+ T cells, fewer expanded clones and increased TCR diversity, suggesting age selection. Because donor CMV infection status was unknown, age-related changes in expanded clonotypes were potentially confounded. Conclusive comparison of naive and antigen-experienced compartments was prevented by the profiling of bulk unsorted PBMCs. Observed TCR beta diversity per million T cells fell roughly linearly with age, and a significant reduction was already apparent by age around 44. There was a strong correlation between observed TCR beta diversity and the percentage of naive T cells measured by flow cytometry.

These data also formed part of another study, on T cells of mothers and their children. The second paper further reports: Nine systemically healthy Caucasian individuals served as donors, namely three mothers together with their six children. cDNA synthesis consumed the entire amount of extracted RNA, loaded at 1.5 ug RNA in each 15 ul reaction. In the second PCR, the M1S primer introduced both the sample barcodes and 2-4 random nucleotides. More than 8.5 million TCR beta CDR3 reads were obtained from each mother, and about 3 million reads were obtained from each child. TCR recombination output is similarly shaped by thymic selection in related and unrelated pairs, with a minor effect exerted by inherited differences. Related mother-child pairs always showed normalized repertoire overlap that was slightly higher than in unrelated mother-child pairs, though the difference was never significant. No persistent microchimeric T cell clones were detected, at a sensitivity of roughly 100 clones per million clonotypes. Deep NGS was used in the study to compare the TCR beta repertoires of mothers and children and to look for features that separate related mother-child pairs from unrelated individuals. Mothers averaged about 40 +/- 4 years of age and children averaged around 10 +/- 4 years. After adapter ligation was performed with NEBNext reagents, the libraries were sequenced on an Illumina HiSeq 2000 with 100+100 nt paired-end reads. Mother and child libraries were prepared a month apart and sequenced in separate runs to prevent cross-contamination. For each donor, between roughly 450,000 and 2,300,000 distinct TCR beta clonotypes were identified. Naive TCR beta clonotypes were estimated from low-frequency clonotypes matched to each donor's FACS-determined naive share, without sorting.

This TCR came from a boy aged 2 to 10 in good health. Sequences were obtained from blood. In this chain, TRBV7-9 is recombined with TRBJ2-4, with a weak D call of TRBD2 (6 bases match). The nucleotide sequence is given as TGTGCCAGCAGCCCCGGGGGATCGTCCAAAAACATTCAGTACTTC. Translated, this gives CASSPGGSSKNIQYF.